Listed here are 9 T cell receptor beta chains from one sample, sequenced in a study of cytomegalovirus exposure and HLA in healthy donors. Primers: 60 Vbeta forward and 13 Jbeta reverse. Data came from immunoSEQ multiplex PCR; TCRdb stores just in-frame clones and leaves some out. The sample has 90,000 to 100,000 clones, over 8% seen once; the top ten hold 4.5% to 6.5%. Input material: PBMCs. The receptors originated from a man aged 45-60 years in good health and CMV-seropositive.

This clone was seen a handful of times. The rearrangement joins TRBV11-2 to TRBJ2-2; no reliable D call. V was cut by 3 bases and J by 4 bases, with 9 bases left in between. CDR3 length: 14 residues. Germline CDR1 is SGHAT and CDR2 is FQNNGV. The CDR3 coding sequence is TGTGCCAGCAGCTTTCGTGCGAGCACCGGGGAGCTGTTTTTT. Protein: CASSFRASTGELFF.

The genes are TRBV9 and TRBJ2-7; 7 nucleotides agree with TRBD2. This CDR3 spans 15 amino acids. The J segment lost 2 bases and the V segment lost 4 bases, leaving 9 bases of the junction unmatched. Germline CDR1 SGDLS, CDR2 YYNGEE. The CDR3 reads CASSPRLASTYEQYF. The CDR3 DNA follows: TGTGCCAGCAGCCCTCGACTAGCATCTACCTACGAGCAGTACTTC.

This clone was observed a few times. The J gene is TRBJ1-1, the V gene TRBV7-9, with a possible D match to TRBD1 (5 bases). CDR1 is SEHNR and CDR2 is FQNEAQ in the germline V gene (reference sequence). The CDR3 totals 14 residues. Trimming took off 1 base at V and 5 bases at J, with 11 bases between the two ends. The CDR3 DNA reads TGTGCCAGCAGCTTAGGGGGGGTTGAAACTGAAGCTTTCTTT. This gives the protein CASSLGGVETEAFF.

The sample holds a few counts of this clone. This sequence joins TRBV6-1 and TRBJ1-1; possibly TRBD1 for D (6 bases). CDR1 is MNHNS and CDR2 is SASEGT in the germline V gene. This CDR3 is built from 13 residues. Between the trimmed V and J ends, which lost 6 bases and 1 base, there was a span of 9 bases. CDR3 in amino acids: CASRPTGNTEAFF. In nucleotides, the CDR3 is TGTGCCAGCAGGCCGACAGGGAACACTGAAGCTTTCTTT.

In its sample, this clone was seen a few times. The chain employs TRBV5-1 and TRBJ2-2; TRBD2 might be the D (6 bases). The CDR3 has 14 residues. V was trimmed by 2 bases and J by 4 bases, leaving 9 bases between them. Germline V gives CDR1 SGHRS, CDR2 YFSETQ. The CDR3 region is CASSLWRATGELFF. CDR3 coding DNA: TGCGCCAGCAGCTTATGGAGGGCCACCGGGGAGCTGTTTTTT. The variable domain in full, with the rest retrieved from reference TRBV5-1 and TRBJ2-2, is KAGVTQTPRYLIKTRGQQVTLSCSPISGHRSVSWYQQTPGQGLQFLFEYFSETQRNKGNFPGRFSGRQFSNSRSEMNVSTLELGDSALYLCASSLWRATGELFFGEGSRLTVL.

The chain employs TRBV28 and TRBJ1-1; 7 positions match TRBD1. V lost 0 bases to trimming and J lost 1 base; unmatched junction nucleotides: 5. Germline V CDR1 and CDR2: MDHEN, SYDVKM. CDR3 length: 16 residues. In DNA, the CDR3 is TGTGCCAGCAGTTTATGGGCAGGGGGTAGGAACACTGAAGCTTTCTTT. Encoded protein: CASSLWAGGRNTEAFF. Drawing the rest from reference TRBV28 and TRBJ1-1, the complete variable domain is DVKVTQSSRYLVKRTGEKVFLECVQDMDHENMFWYRQDPGLGLRLIYFSYDVKMKEKGDIPEGYSVSREKKERFSLILESASTNQTSMYLCASSLWAGGRNTEAFFGQGTRLTVV.

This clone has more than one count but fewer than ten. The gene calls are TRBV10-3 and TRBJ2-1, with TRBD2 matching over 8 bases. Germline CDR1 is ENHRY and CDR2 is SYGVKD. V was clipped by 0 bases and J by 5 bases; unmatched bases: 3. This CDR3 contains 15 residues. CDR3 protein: CAISESVLADNEQFF. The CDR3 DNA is TGTGCCATCAGTGAGTCGGTACTAGCGGACAATGAGCAGTTCTTC.

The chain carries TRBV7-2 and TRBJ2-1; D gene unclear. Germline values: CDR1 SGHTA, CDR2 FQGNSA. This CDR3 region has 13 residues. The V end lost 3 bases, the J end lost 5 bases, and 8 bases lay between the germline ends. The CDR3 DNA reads TGTGCCAGCAGCTTCGGCGGCCACAATGAGCAGTTCTTC. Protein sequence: CASSFGGHNEQFF.

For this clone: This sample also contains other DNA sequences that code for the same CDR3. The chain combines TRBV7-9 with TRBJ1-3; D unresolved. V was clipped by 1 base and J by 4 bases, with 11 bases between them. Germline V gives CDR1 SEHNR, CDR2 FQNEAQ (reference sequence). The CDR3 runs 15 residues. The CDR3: CASSLGAESGNTIYF. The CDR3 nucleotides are TGTGCCAGCAGCTTAGGGGCAGAAAGCGGAAACACCATATATTTT.